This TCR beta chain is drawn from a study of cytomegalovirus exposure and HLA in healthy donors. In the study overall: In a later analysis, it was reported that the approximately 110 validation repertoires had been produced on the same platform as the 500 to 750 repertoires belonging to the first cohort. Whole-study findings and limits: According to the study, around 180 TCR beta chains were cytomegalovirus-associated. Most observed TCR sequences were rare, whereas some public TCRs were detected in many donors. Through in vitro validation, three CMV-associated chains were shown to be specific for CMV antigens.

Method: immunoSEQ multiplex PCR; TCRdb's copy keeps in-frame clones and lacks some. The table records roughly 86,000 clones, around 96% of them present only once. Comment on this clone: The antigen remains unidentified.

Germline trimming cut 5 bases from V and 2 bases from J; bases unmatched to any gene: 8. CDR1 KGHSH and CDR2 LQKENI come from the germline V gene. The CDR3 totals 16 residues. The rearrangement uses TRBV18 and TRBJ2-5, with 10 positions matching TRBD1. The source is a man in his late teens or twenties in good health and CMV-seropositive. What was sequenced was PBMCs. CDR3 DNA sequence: TGTGCCAGCTCATCCGAAGACAGGGGGCGTCAAGAGACCCAGTACTTC. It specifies CASSSEDRGRQETQYF. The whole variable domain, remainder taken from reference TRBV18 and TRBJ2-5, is NAGVMQNPRHLVRRRGQEARLRCSPMKGHSHVYWYRQLPEEGLKFMVYLQKENIIDESGMPKERFSAEFPKEGPSILRIQQVVRGDSAAYFCASSSEDRGRQETQYFGPGTRLLVL.